The entry below gives a single TCR beta chain sequence along with its context. No antigen is known for it. This record comes from a study of blood T cells in healthy people across ages. Together with a sample-barcoded 5' primer, a J-beta primer mix was included in a second PCR lasting roughly 6 to 12 cycles. There were at least 3 million CDR3-containing paired-end reads obtained from each sample. TCRdb processed the 5' RACE reads anew with MiXCR; each CDR3 protein has one entry. The sample holds about 2 million distinct CDR3 sequences, approximately 50% seen once. CDR3 length equals 18 residues. V gave up 2 bases and J gave up 8 bases, with 26 bases separating them. Germline V gene sequence: CDR1 SGHRS, CDR2 YFSETQ. Findings and caveats of the study: Naive T cell percentage strongly correlated with TCR beta diversity.

The specimen sequenced was blood. This chain uses TRBV5-1 with TRBJ2-1; D unclear. The sequence derives from a woman in her forties in good health. The CDR3 nucleotides read TGCGCCAGCAGCTTTAGGTTATCTTCTCAGGCTGTCCGCCATGAGCAGTTCTTC. Encoded protein: CASSFRLSSQAVRHEQFF.